What follows are 9 T cell receptor beta chains derived from one specimen sequenced in a study of control samples from healthy donors and cancer patients. TCRdb's copy holds only in-frame clones and misses some; the assay was immunoSEQ multiplex PCR. Of about 220,000 clones detected, roughly 94% appear once; the ten largest clones hold approximately 1.5%. Material: blood. The receptors derive from a man aged 50 to 59 in good health.

This clone has just one count. The genes are TRBV2 and TRBJ1-3, with D hard to call. V lost 8 bases to trimming and J lost 0 bases, with 20 bases between them. The CDR3 totals 17 residues. Germline CDR1 SNHLY, CDR2 FYNNEI. The CDR3, as DNA: TGTGCCAGCTGTCCCCACCTAGGTAGTTCCTCTGGAAACACCATATATTTT. This translates into CASCPHLGSSSGNTIYF.

The chain carries TRBV6-5 and TRBJ1-6, with a weak D call TRBD1 (6 bases). The V end was cut by 4 bases, the J end by 7 bases, with 11 bases between. The CDR3 length is 14 residues. The germline V gene encodes CDR1 MNHEY and CDR2 SVGAGI. Written as DNA, the CDR3 is TGTGCCAGCAGTTTAAGACAGGCAAATTCACCCCTCCACTTT. Protein product: CASSLRQANSPLHF.

The gene calls are TRBV6-6 and TRBJ2-7; TRBD1 is a possible D gene (5 bases). Germline-derived CDR1 and CDR2 are MNHNY and SVGAGI (reference sequence). The CDR3 is 13 residues long. V dropped 5 bases and J dropped 3 bases, with 11 bases sitting between them. CDR3 DNA sequence: TGTGCCAGCAGTCAGGGTAGTGGCTACGAGCAGTACTTC. It specifies CASSQGSGYEQYF.

This chain connects TRBV7-8 to TRBJ1-1; D is perhaps TRBD1 (5 bases). CDR1 and CDR2 (germline): SGHVS, FQNEAQ. The CDR3 length is 13 residues. Trimming cost V 2 bases and J 1 base, with 5 bases left between them. The CDR3 region has the DNA TGTGCCAGCAGCTTACAGGGGAACACTGAAGCTTTCTTT. It is translated as CASSLQGNTEAFF.

The chain employs TRBV29-1 and TRBJ2-2; 8 bases line up with TRBD1. V dropped 4 bases and J dropped 5; count of bases not matched to a gene: 3. This CDR3 is built from 13 residues. From germline, CDR1 is SQVTM and CDR2 ANQGSEA. Here the CDR3 DNA reads TGCAGCGTTGGGACAGGGAAAACCGGGGAGCTGTTTTTT. It is translated as CSVGTGKTGELFF.

This chain joins TRBV18 and TRBJ2-6, with TRBD1 matching over 8 bases. V was pared by 6 bases and J by 3 bases, with 7 bases of the junction left unmatched. Germline assignment: CDR1 KGHSH and CDR2 LQKENI. This CDR3 comprises 16 residues. The CDR3: CASSNRGTDGANVLTF. The CDR3 coding sequence is TGTGCCAGCTCGAACAGGGGGACAGATGGGGCCAACGTCCTGACTTTC.

V usage is TRBV18 and J usage is TRBJ2-5; TRBD2 matches at 11 bases. CDR1 and CDR2 from the germline V gene are KGHSH and LQKENI. The ends lost 5 bases at V and 5 bases at J; junction bases unmatched: 19. This CDR3 contains 19 residues. The CDR3 sequence: CASSAGLAGTTILAETQYF. The CDR3 DNA follows: TGTGCCAGCTCAGCTGGACTAGCGGGTACAACCATTCTGGCCGAGACCCAGTACTTC.

The chain recombines TRBV29-1 with TRBJ1-4; no definite D call. V lost 7 bases, J lost 4 bases, and 10 bases lay in between. Germline V gene data show CDR1 as SQVTM and CDR2 as ANQGSEA. The CDR3 consists of 12 residues. The CDR3 DNA is TGCAGCGCGACACCCGATAATGAAAAACTGTTTTTT. This sequence encodes CSATPDNEKLFF. Full variable domain (rest looked up from reference TRBV29-1 and TRBJ1-4): SAVISQKPSRDICQRGTSLTIQCQVDSQVTMMFWYRQQPGQSLTLIATANQGSEATYESGFVIDKFPISRPNLTFSTLTVSNMSPEDSSIYLCSATPDNEKLFFGSGTQLSVL.

J is TRBJ1-5 and V is TRBV18; no definite D call. CDR1 and CDR2 (germline): KGHSH, LQKENI. V gave up 8 bases and J gave up 1 base, with 6 bases separating them. The CDR3 totals 12 residues. The CDR3 DNA sequence: TGTGCCAGCGGCGGAAGCAATCAGCCCCAGCATTTT. Translated, it gives CASGGSNQPQHF.